This TCR beta chain was sequenced for a study of shared clonotypes between healthy human individuals. This clone was counted a few times. This CDR3 contains 14 residues. Germline V gene sequence: CDR1 SEHNR, CDR2 FQNEAQ (reference sequence). J was trimmed by 16 bases and V by 1 base; bases with no gene match: 13. Sequenced by immunoSEQ multiplex PCR; TCRdb stores in-frame clones only, minus some. The sample lists roughly 500,000 clones, 60% to 85% occurring once. The chain carries TRBV7-9 and TRBJ2-1, with 7 positions matching TRBD2. The source of this sequence is a woman between 40 and 55 years old in good health. Some clones in this sample may be carry-over from other donors' samples. The sample was PBMCs. Here the CDR3 reads CASSLEASGAPRFF. CDR3 nucleotide sequence: TGTGCCAGCAGCTTAGAGGCGAGCGGGGCCCCAAGATTCTTC. Full variable domain (missing parts from reference TRBV7-9 and TRBJ2-1): DTGVSQNPRHKITKRGQNVTFRCDPISEHNRLYWYRQTLGQGPEFLTYFQNEAQLEKSRLLSDRFSAERPKGSFSTLEIQRTEQGDSAMYLCASSLEASGAPRFFGPGTRLTVL.